The 18 T cell receptor beta chains below come from one sample, sequenced in a study of cytomegalovirus exposure and HLA in healthy donors. PCR amplification relied on 60 Vbeta primers (plus 13 Jbeta primers). Libraries were prepared by immunoSEQ multiplex PCR; TCRdb keeps only in-frame clonotypes and omits some of them. In the table there are about 140,000 clones, about 80% of which are singletons. Sequenced material: PBMCs. The source of these receptors is a young man in good health.

The chain joins TRBV19 to TRBJ1-1; D unclear. The V gene's germline CDR1 is LNHDA and CDR2 SQIVND (reference sequence). V lost 10 bases, J lost 1 base, and 19 bases lay in between. The CDR3 runs 15 residues. In nucleotides, the CDR3 is TGTGCCACCATTTGGGCCTCCGGAGGGAACACTGAAGCTTTCTTT. Its translation is CATIWASGGNTEAFF.

The J gene is TRBJ2-2, the V gene TRBV30; 15 bases map to TRBD2. The trim removed 4 bases at V and 7 bases at J, leaving 13 bases unmatched. The CDR3 runs 18 residues. Germline V lookup: CDR1 GTSNPN, CDR2 SVGIG (reference sequence). CDR3 amino acids: CAWNPGLAGGYFGGELFF. For the CDR3, the DNA is TGTGCCTGGAATCCGGGACTAGCGGGAGGCTATTTTGGCGGGGAGCTGTTTTTT.

For the CDR3, the DNA is TGTGCCAGCAGAGCGCCGGGACTAGCGGGTCTGGGTACAGATACGCAGTATTTT. It specifies CASRAPGLAGLGTDTQYF. This chain joins TRBV28 and TRBJ2-3; 12 bases line up with TRBD2. J was trimmed by 3 bases and V by 6 bases; bases with no gene match: 13. The CDR3 spans 18 residues. CDR1 and CDR2 from the germline V gene are MDHEN and SYDVKM.

Regarding this clone: One end of the junction fails to match germline, which may point to a read error. V is TRBV15 and J is TRBJ2-3; maybe TRBD2 (6 bases). Germline CDR1 and CDR2: LNHNV and YYDKDF (reference sequence). CDR3 length: 16 amino acids. CDR3 loop: CATSSGSGVSTGTQYF. CDR3 nucleotide sequence: TGTGCCACCAGTTCTGGTTCGGGGGTTAGCACAGGTACGCAGTATTTT.

This clone was recorded only once. The chain combines TRBV1 with TRBJ2-1; whether TRBD2, the table's D call, matches the DNA was not checked. TRBV1 is termed a pseudogene. The CDR3 contains 19 residues. For the CDR3, the DNA is TGCACCAGCAGCCAAGAAAAAGGACTCGAATATTCCCCTTACAATGAGCAGTTCTTC. Residues: CTSSQEKGLEYSPYNEQFF.

This clone appeared a single time. One junction end disagrees with the germline gene, perhaps due to a read error. The V call is TRBV4-2, the J call TRBJ1-3; no firm D call. The germline V gene has CDR1 LGHNA and CDR2 YNFKEQ. The CDR3 covers 16 residues. CDR3 nucleotide sequence: TGTGCCGGCAGCTACCCCCCCGGGGATACTGGAAACACCATATATTTT. This gives the protein CAGSYPPGDTGNTIYF.

This clone was observed a few times. This sequence joins TRBV7-6 and TRBJ2-3; 7 nucleotides match TRBD2. Trimming removed 4 bases from V and 7 bases from J; junction bases left unmatched: 14. This CDR3 region has 16 residues. Germline V gives CDR1 SGHVS, CDR2 FNYEAQ. The CDR3 loop is CASSSSWGGSRNTQYF. In nucleotides, the CDR3 is TGTGCCAGCAGCTCTTCCTGGGGCGGGAGTAGGAATACGCAGTATTTT. Variable domain in full (rest from reference TRBV7-6 and TRBJ2-3): GAGVSQSPRYKVTKRGQDVALRCDPISGHVSLYWYRQALGQGPEFLTYFNYEAQQDKSGLPNDRFSAERPEGSISTLTIQRTEQRDSAMYRCASSSSWGGSRNTQYFGPGTRLTVL.

The sample holds a few counts of this clone. The rearrangement links TRBV5-5 to TRBJ1-2; D is ambiguous. Trimming stripped 2 bases from V and 2 bases from J, with 13 bases between. In germline, CDR1 is SGHKS, CDR2 YYEKEE (reference sequence). The CDR3 is 15 residues long. The CDR3 reads CASSLVADSNYGYTF. The DNA of the CDR3 is TGTGCCAGCAGCTTAGTGGCGGACTCAAACTATGGCTACACCTTC.

This sequence joins TRBV19 and TRBJ2-2; D perhaps matches TRBD1 (6 bases). Germline V lookup: CDR1 LNHDA, CDR2 SQIVND (reference sequence). There are 15 residues in the CDR3. Trimming removed 4 bases at V and 5 bases at J, with 14 bases between. The CDR3 nucleotides read TGTGCCAGTAGTACGAAGCCAGGGGTTACCGGGGAGCTGTTTTTT. Its protein product is CASSTKPGVTGELFF.

As regards this clone: Relative to the germline gene, one junction end is altered; a read error may explain this. V and J are TRBV7-7 and TRBJ2-5, with TRBD1 matching 7 bases. The CDR3 has 13 residues. Germline assignment: CDR1 SSHAT and CDR2 FNYEAQ (reference sequence). The chain's CDR3 is CASSFGTEETQYF. The CDR3 nucleotides read TGTGCTAGCAGCTTCGGGACAGAAGAGACCCAGTACTTC.

This rearrangement joins TRBV7-2 to TRBJ2-1; a weak D match, TRBD2 (5 bases). Germline-derived CDR1 and CDR2 are SGHTA and FQGNSA. The CDR3 spans 15 residues. Trimming removed 5 bases at V and 1 base at J, with 12 bases between. The CDR3 is CASSLERPSYNEQFF. The CDR3 bases are TGTGCCAGCAGCCTAGAGCGGCCTTCCTACAATGAGCAGTTCTTC.

A remark on this clone: An end of the junction differs from the germline gene, which may be a read error. Distinct nucleotide sequences in the sample also encode this CDR3. The rearrangement links TRBV6-5 to TRBJ1-5; D unclear. Germline V gene data show CDR1 as MNHEY and CDR2 as SVGAGI. The CDR3 loop spans 16 amino acids. Written as DNA, the CDR3 is TGCGCCAGCAGTTACTCGGATCCGGGATTCAATCAGCCCCAGCATTTT. It is translated as CASSYSDPGFNQPQHF.

V is TRBV7-6 and J is TRBJ1-1; TRBD1 matches 8 bases. In germline, CDR1 is SGHVS, CDR2 FNYEAQ. The J segment lost 2 bases and the V segment lost 2 bases, leaving 4 bases of the junction unmatched. The CDR3 extends over 15 amino acids. DNA for the CDR3: TGTGCCAGCAGCTTAAGAGGACAGGGTAACACTGAAGCTTTCTTT. Translated, it gives CASSLRGQGNTEAFF.

The chain is built from TRBV15 and TRBJ2-7; D perhaps matches TRBD2 (5 bases). This CDR3 has 14 residues. V was trimmed by 9 bases and J by 1 base, leaving 16 bases between them. CDR1 LNHNV and CDR2 YYDKDF come from the germline V gene (reference sequence). The CDR3 is CATAKTSVSYEQYF. The CDR3 DNA follows: TGTGCCACAGCGAAAACTAGTGTTTCCTACGAGCAGTACTTC.

This chain links TRBV19 with TRBJ1-5, with D uncertain. V dropped 7 bases and J dropped 2 bases, with 15 bases sitting between them. Germline V lookup: CDR1 LNHDA, CDR2 SQIVND (reference sequence). CDR3 length: 15 amino acids. This CDR3 is CASTTLLAGNQPQHF. The CDR3 DNA reads TGTGCCAGTACTACCCTCCTGGCGGGCAATCAGCCCCAGCATTTT.

This chain joins TRBV18 and TRBJ2-7, with D perhaps matching TRBD1 (5 bases). V shed 1 base and J shed 4 bases, with 8 bases lying between them. CDR1 is KGHSH and CDR2 is LQKENI in the germline V gene. The CDR3 is 13 amino acids. CDR3 nucleotide sequence: TGTGCCAGCTCACCACGACAGCCTTACGAGCAGTACTTC. This encodes CASSPRQPYEQYF.

The table lists this clone with a few counts. The chain couples TRBV5-4 to TRBJ2-7; 9 nucleotides align to TRBD2. The CDR3 is 18 residues long. The germline V gene has CDR1 SGHNT and CDR2 YYREEE (reference sequence). The J segment lost 2 bases and the V segment lost 1 base, leaving 13 bases of the junction unmatched. The CDR3 nucleotides read TGTGCCAGCAGCTTGCTCCTGATGAGGCGGGAGGGGACCTACGAGCAGTACTTC. Its translation: CASSLLLMRREGTYEQYF.

The J gene is TRBJ2-5, the V gene TRBV19; D possibly corresponds to TRBD2 (6 bases). CDR3 length: 12 amino acids. Germline V gives CDR1 LNHDA, CDR2 SQIVND (reference sequence). V lost 1 base, J lost 11 bases, and 11 bases lay in between. CDR3: CASSIAGAGQYF. The CDR3 DNA follows: TGTGCCAGTAGTATAGCTGGCGCGGGGCAGTACTTC.